The text below deals with one TCR beta chain. It has no known antigen specificity. Nothing much larger sits one base from this clone, and base qualities are not available. The treatment or condition label, read with the paper, signifies: in vitro stimulation with specific CMV peptide epitopes to enrich CMV-specific T cells. The entry originates in a study of T cell repertoires in cytomegalovirus infection (dated by TCRdb to about 2019). About the study as a whole: Alongside well-studied HLA-B-restricted epitopes, the peptide stimulations were aimed at recently identified HLA-C-restricted CMV epitopes, whose presentation resists viral immunomodulation. Donor HLA type was relevant to the analysis, because carriage of CMV infection together with the matching HLA type was indicated by public TCR beta signatures.

Broad study findings and their caveats: In the ex vivo response, HLA-C-restricted CMV-specific TCR beta clonotypes were dominant, and in two of eight donors the single most frequent clonotype came from this HLA-C-restricted group. Cumulative frequency of public TCR beta family members discriminated carriers of CMV infection plus the relevant HLA type in this cohort and an independent 352-donor cohort.

TCRdb names Illumina HiSeq 1500 as the instrument used. TCRdb redid the processing of the public reads, applying fastp at Q25 and MiXCR, and retained in-frame beta chains. Rows with a matching CDR3 protein are joined into one entry that keeps the most common DNA and genes. The table for this sample lists about 85,000 distinct CDR3 sequences; around half of them were counted only once. The top ten clones comprise about 92% of the sample. The CDR3 holds 14 amino acids from the cysteine to the phenylalanine. The read is trimmed to its CDR3 DNA, 42 bases read in frame from base 1. V loses 5 bases of germline sequence and J loses 4 bases, and the interval between the two ends is 14 bases. The germline V gene sets CDR1 to LGHNT and CDR2 to FRNRAP.

This sequence uses TRBV12-5 and TRBJ1-1; perhaps TRBD1 is the D gene, with 6 bases matching. This clonotype was obtained from a human donor in good health (CMV status not recorded). Some clones in this sample may be carry-over from other donors' samples. The sequencing here drew on CD8+ T cells from cultured PBMCs, taken from culture after CMV antigen stimulation. CDR3 protein: CASGITGRVTEAFF. The nucleotide sequence reads TGTGCTAGTGGTATTACAGGGAGAGTCACTGAAGCTTTCTTT. Extended through the reference TRBV12-5 and TRBJ1-1 proteins, this CDR3 yields the full variable domain: DARVTQTPRHKVTEMGQEVTMRCQPILGHNTVFWYRQTMMQGLELLAYFRNRAPLDDSGMPKDRFSAEMPDATLATLKIQPSEPRDSAVYFCASGITGRVTEAFFGQGTRLTVV.